This T cell receptor beta chain was sequenced during a study of OX40 agonist ivuxolimab in advanced cancers. Notes on the study in general: Researchers did not determine the expanded peripheral T cells' antigen specificity.

The germline CDR1 and CDR2 sequences are SGHRS and YFSETQ. CDR3 length equals 15 residues. With V trimmed by 0 bases and J by 6 bases, 1 base remained unmatched. The assay was immunoSEQ multiplex PCR, and TCRdb's table has in-frame clones only and misses some. Of approximately 76,000 clones listed, about 88% are singletons. Autoimmune disease history or systemic immunosuppression led to patient exclusion. For this clone: The antigen is not known.

This receptor was taken from an adult with an advanced solid tumor such as melanoma, head and neck, liver or kidney cancer. V gene TRBV5-1 combines with J gene TRBJ2-2; 11 bases are shared with TRBD2. Sequences were derived from CD4+ or CD8+ T cells sorted from blood, sampled in a trial of the OX40 agonist ivuxolimab. CDR3 loop: CASSLGLAGPGELFF. CDR3 nucleotides: TGCGCCAGCAGCTTGGGACTAGCGGGACCCGGGGAGCTGTTTTTT. The variable domain in full, with the rest retrieved from reference TRBV5-1 and TRBJ2-2, is KAGVTQTPRYLIKTRGQQVTLSCSPISGHRSVSWYQQTPGQGLQFLFEYFSETQRNKGNFPGRFSGRQFSNSRSEMNVSTLELGDSALYLCASSLGLAGPGELFFGEGSRLTVL.